A single sample is the source of the 19 T cell receptor beta chains below, sequenced in a study of blood T cell repertoires in COVID-19. Measured with immunoSEQ multiplex PCR; TCRdb has only the in-frame clones, and not every one. This sample carries 150,000 or so clones, 87% of them seen once, and the ten largest clones take 4%. Source material: PBMCs or T cells enriched from blood (not recorded which). These receptors all stem from a woman in her thirties or forties who had been exposed to COVID-19.

This chain joins TRBV18 and TRBJ1-4; tentatively, D is TRBD1 (5 bases). This CDR3 has 14 amino acids. CDR1 and CDR2 (germline): KGHSH, LQKENI. V lost 3 bases and J lost 7, with 12 bases in between. The CDR3 loop is CASSPPVGLEKLFF. The CDR3 DNA reads as TGTGCCAGCTCACCCCCGGTGGGGCTTGAAAAACTGTTTTTT.

CDR3 bases: TGTGCCAGTAGTATAGGCAGGACTACTGAAGCTTTCTTT. It yields the protein CASSIGRTTEAFF. The rearrangement joins TRBV19 to TRBJ1-1; D call uncertain. Between the trimmed V and J ends, which lost 1 base and 5 bases, there was a span of 8 bases. Germline-derived CDR1 and CDR2 are LNHDA and SQIVND (reference sequence). The CDR3 totals 13 residues.

The CDR3 loop reads CASCMDRGHEQYF. CDR3 sequence (DNA): TGCGCCAGCTGTATGGACAGGGGCCACGAGCAGTACTTC. This chain connects TRBV10-2 to TRBJ2-7, with TRBD1 matching 9 bases. V lost 8 bases to trimming and J lost 5 bases; unmatched junction nucleotides: 7. CDR1 and CDR2 (germline): WSHSY, SAAADI. The CDR3 runs 13 residues.

The rearrangement links TRBV12-1 to TRBJ1-1; no DNA check was done on the table's D call, TRBD1. TRBV12-1 is assigned pseudogene status. This CDR3 is 16 amino acids long. The CDR3 region has the DNA TGTGCCAGCAGCTCGGGAGGGGACAGGGGGACCACTGAAGCTTTCTTT. It encodes CASSSGGDRGTTEAFF.

CDR3 protein: CASSQREFPLYGYTF. CDR3 in DNA: TGTGCCAGCAGCCAACGGGAATTTCCCCTCTATGGCTACACCTTC. This sequence joins TRBV9 and TRBJ1-2; no reliable D call. The V end was cut by 4 bases, the J end by 4 bases, with 17 bases between. The CDR3 has 15 residues. The V gene's germline CDR1 is SGDLS and CDR2 YYNGEE.

This chain links TRBV3-1 (or the pseudogene TRBV3-2) with TRBJ1-2; D remains unclear. The CDR3 length is 14 residues. Germline lookup yields CDR1 LGHDT and CDR2 YNNKEL (reference sequence). Trimming took off 5 bases at V and 2 bases at J, with 12 bases between the two ends. CDR3 DNA sequence: TGTGCCAGCAGCGCACAGAGAATAAACTATGGCTACACCTTC. Amino acid sequence: CASSAQRINYGYTF.

The genes are TRBV10-1 and TRBJ2-1; 8 bases line up with TRBD1. Germline loops: CDR1 WNHNN, CDR2 SYGVQD (reference sequence). This CDR3 comprises 14 residues. J was trimmed by 2 bases and V by 6 bases; bases with no gene match: 3. The CDR3 nucleotides are TGCGCCAGCAGCGGACAGGGCCCCTACAATGAGCAGTTCTTC. It translates to CASSGQGPYNEQFF.

The chain joins TRBV4-1 to TRBJ1-1, with 9 bases fitting TRBD1. The germline V gene has CDR1 MGHRA and CDR2 YSYEKL. The CDR3 totals 14 residues. Trimming removed 4 bases from V and 6 bases from J; junction bases left unmatched: 6. The CDR3 region is CASSLRDRDAEAFF. The CDR3 bases are TGCGCCAGCAGCCTCCGGGACAGGGATGCTGAAGCTTTCTTT.

The chain is built from TRBV7-2 and TRBJ2-3, with a tentative D call TRBD2 (6 bases). The V gene's germline CDR1 is SGHTA and CDR2 FQGNSA. Trimming pared 0 bases from V and 2 bases from J, leaving 18 bases between. The CDR3 spans 18 residues. In nucleotides, the CDR3 is TGTGCCAGCAGCTTAGCCCCTTTAGCGGCCAGTCCCACAGATACGCAGTATTTT. Residues: CASSLAPLAASPTDTQYF. The full variable domain, with the rest looked up from reference TRBV7-2 and TRBJ2-3, is GAGVSQSPSNKVTEKGKDVELRCDPISGHTALYWYRQSLGQGLEFLIYFQGNSAPDKSGLPSDRFSAERTGGSVSTLTIQRTQQEDSAVYLCASSLAPLAASPTDTQYFGPGTRLTVL.

This clone was found once. The chain combines TRBV2 with TRBJ1-4; D possibly corresponds to TRBD1 (6 bases). The V end was cut by 5 bases, the J end by 2 bases, with 24 bases between. The CDR3 is made up of 19 amino acids. Germline-derived CDR1 and CDR2 are SNHLY and FYNNEI. CDR3 DNA: TGTGCCAGCAGTCCCGGGACACGGGGCTCGTTGTCGACTAATGAAAAACTGTTTTTT. Translating it yields CASSPGTRGSLSTNEKLFF. Full variable domain (remainder filled in from reference TRBV2 and TRBJ1-4): EPEVTQTPSHQVTQMGQEVILRCVPISNHLYFYWYRQILGQKVEFLVSFYNNEISEKSEIFDDQFSVERPDGSNFTLKIRSTKLEDSAMYFCASSPGTRGSLSTNEKLFFGSGTQLSVL.

The chain couples TRBV6-2 or TRBV6-3 to TRBJ2-2; a possible D gene is TRBD2 (6 bases). The ends were cut back, 1 base at V and 0 bases at J, with 6 bases in the middle. The germline V gene encodes CDR1 MNHEY and CDR2 SVGEGT. The CDR3 contains 15 residues. The CDR3 region is CASSYWGANTGELFF. The CDR3 DNA is TGTGCCAGCAGTTACTGGGGGGCGAACACCGGGGAGCTGTTTTTT.

The chain joins TRBV7-8 to TRBJ2-7; 9 positions match TRBD2. Germline V CDR1 and CDR2: SGHVS, FQNEAQ. The V segment lost 2 bases and the J segment 4 bases; nucleotides outside the gene matches: 3. The CDR3 totals 14 residues. CDR3 sequence: CASSLSTSGYEQYF. Here the CDR3 DNA reads TGTGCCAGCAGCTTATCCACTAGCGGGTACGAGCAGTACTTC.

This clone was counted a single time. This chain links TRBV29-1 with TRBJ2-7; D is uncertain. V was trimmed by 5 bases and J by 1 base, leaving 12 bases between them. The CDR3 runs 13 residues. Germline loops: CDR1 SQVTM, CDR2 ANQGSEA. CDR3 sequence reads: CSVREEESYEQYF. As DNA, the CDR3 is TGCAGCGTTCGCGAAGAGGAGTCCTACGAGCAGTACTTC.

This chain connects TRBV5-1 to TRBJ2-7; a weak D match, TRBD1 (5 bases). The V and J ends lost 1 base and 3 bases respectively, with 11 bases between them. Germline V gene lookup returns CDR1 SGHRS and CDR2 YFSETQ. This CDR3 has 14 amino acids. The CDR3 loop reads CASSLTGQLYEQYF. CDR3 nucleotides: TGCGCCAGCAGCTTGACCGGACAACTCTACGAGCAGTACTTC.

This chain links TRBV7-9 with TRBJ1-5, with D possibly matching TRBD1 (5 bases). Germline V gene data show CDR1 as SEHNR and CDR2 as FQNEAQ (reference sequence). V lost 5 bases, J lost 8 bases, and 22 bases lay in between. The CDR3 runs 16 residues. The CDR3, as DNA: TGTGCCAGCAGCGAATCGGACAATTACCTGGGTAAGCCCCAGCATTTT. This sequence encodes CASSESDNYLGKPQHF. The full variable domain, its missing parts supplied by reference TRBV7-9 and TRBJ1-5, is DTGVSQNPRHKITKRGQNVTFRCDPISEHNRLYWYRQTLGQGPEFLTYFQNEAQLEKSRLLSDRFSAERPKGSFSTLEIQRTEQGDSAMYLCASSESDNYLGKPQHFGDGTRLSIL.

The rearrangement joins TRBV12-5 to TRBJ1-4, with a tentative D call TRBD1 (5 bases). Germline V gene lookup returns CDR1 LGHNT and CDR2 FRNRAP. The CDR3 consists of 17 residues. V was pared by 0 bases and J by 6 bases, with 17 bases between. This chain's CDR3 is CASGLVLQGTNYEKLFF. The CDR3 coding sequence is TGTGCTAGTGGTTTGGTCCTCCAGGGTACAAATTATGAAAAACTGTTTTTT.

This chain uses TRBV7-2 with TRBJ2-1, with TRBD1 identical over 7 bases. J was trimmed by 7 bases and V by 7 bases; bases with no gene match: 7. Germline assignment: CDR1 SGHTA and CDR2 FQGNSA. The CDR3 consists of 13 residues. This chain's CDR3 is CASTNRGANEQFF. The CDR3 DNA reads TGTGCCAGCACGAACAGGGGAGCGAATGAGCAGTTCTTC.

V is TRBV28 and J is TRBJ1-3; weak D call: TRBD1 (6 bases). CDR3 length equals 19 residues. Germline V CDR1 and CDR2: MDHEN, SYDVKM. Trimming cost V 10 bases and J 0 bases, with 28 bases left between them. In nucleotides, the CDR3 is TGTGCCAACCACGGTAGGGGGAGACATTTCCTTGACTCTGGAAACACCATATATTTT. Amino acids: CANHGRGRHFLDSGNTIYF.

V gene TRBV5-1 combines with J gene TRBJ1-4, with 8 bases aligning to TRBD1. V was pared by 9 bases and J by 4 bases, with 14 bases of the junction left unmatched. Germline V CDR1 and CDR2: SGHRS, YFSETQ. The length of the CDR3 is 16 residues. In DNA, the CDR3 is TGCGCCACCTCGAACGGACAGGGCATGGGTAATGAAAAACTGTTTTTT. This gives the protein CATSNGQGMGNEKLFF.